The sequence of this TCR beta chain was determined in a study of shared clonotypes between healthy human individuals. Germline CDR1 reads SEHNR; CDR2 reads FQNEAQ (reference sequence). V was pared by 5 bases and J by 8 bases, with 23 bases between. The CDR3 is 16 amino acids. TCRdb keeps only in-frame clones here, not all; method: immunoSEQ multiplex PCR. The table shows 330,000 or so clones, with about 74% occurring only once. This clonotype was obtained from a young man in good health. Sequencing was carried out using memory CD4+ T cells sorted from blood. Indicated subset: CD45RA-negative fraction. The chain has TRBV7-9 and TRBJ2-3; unclear D gene. CDR3 nucleotide sequence: TGTGCCAGCAGCCAACCTCACGGGCCTCAGGTCGGTACGCAGTATTTT. It yields the protein CASSQPHGPQVGTQYF. The whole variable domain, filled in from reference TRBV7-9 and TRBJ2-3, reads DTGVSQNPRHKITKRGQNVTFRCDPISEHNRLYWYRQTLGQGPEFLTYFQNEAQLEKSRLLSDRFSAERPKGSFSTLEIQRTEQGDSAMYLCASSQPHGPQVGTQYFGPGTRLTVL.